Listed here are 2 T cell receptor beta chains from one sample, sequenced in a study of CD8+CD57+ T cells in acquired aplastic anemia. The TCR beta profiling, which covered VDJ combination and CDR3 sequence, was carried out using genomic DNA as the template. TCRdb reprocessed the reads with MiXCR, giving one entry per CDR3 protein. The sample yields under 500,000 distinct CDR3 sequences, more than 25% seen once. Patients included in sequencing had previously demonstrated CD8+CD57+ cell expansion by flow cytometry. Source material: sorted CD4+, CD8+, or CD8+CD57+ T cells (not recorded which) from PBMCs. These TCRs come from a human donor with aplastic anemia.

The DNA for the CDR3 is TGTGCCAGCACCGCCCTCTTGGGTTCCTACAATGAGCAGTTCTTC. Protein: CASTALLGSYNEQFF. The chain recombines TRBV6-1 with TRBJ2-7; unclear D gene. TRBJ2-1 explains the end of the DNA better; the J call may be wrong. This CDR3 comprises 15 residues. The germline CDR1 and CDR2 sequences are MNHNS and SASEGT.

In its sample, this clonotype was seen many times. The chain couples TRBV24-1 to TRBJ1-2, with a possible D match to TRBD1 (5 bases). The germline CDR1 and CDR2 sequences are KGHDR and SFDVKD. Trimming removed 3 bases at V and 7 bases at J, with 14 bases between. The CDR3 consists of 14 residues. This CDR3 is CATSDGQGRGGYTF. The DNA for the CDR3 is TGTGCCACCAGTGATGGACAAGGGCGGGGTGGCTACACCTTC.